This T cell receptor (beta chain) was recorded in a study of cytomegalovirus exposure and HLA in healthy donors. Findings and caveats of the study: Previously analyzed data showed that most TCR beta V segments were productive at a frequency of about 87% or about 30%. A later analysis linked a missense DCLRE1C variant to TCR beta V- and J-gene trimming.

The PCR used 60 Vbeta and 13 Jbeta primers. The data were produced by immunoSEQ multiplex PCR, yet TCRdb's version contains in-frame clones alone and is incomplete. The sample holds some 170,000 clones, 65% to 80% seen once. Germline CDR1 PRHDT, CDR2 FYEKMQ (reference sequence). This CDR3 has 13 amino acids. Turning to this clone: Its antigen is not known. Its ends do not fully match the called genes, so a read error is possible.

Healthy bone marrow donors made up the cohort. The sequence was obtained from a woman aged 50 to 60 in good health and CMV-seropositive. The chain couples TRBV13 to TRBJ2-2; possible D gene TRBD1, 5 bases. The sample was PBMCs. In DNA form, the CDR3 reads TGTGTCAGCAGCCTTGGGGCGAGCGGGGAGCTGTTTTTT. Translated: CVSSLGASGELFF. The whole variable domain, remainder taken from reference TRBV13 and TRBJ2-2, is AAGVIQSPRHLIKEKRETATLKCYPIPRHDTVYWYQQGPGQDPQFLISFYEKMQSDKGSIPDRFSAQQFSDYHSELNMSSLELGDSALYFCVSSLGASGELFFGEGSRLTVL.